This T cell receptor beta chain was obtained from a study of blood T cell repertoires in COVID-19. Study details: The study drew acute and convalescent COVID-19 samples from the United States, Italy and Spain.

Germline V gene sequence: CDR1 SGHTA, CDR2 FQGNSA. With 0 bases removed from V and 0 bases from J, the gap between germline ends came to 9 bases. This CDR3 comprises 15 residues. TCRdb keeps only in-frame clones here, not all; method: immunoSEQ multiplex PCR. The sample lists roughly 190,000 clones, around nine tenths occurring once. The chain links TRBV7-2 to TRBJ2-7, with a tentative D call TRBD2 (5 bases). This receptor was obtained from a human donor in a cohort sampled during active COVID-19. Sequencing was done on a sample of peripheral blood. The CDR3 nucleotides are TGTGCCAGCAGCTTAGCGCCCGGGGACTCCTACGAGCAGTACTTC. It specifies CASSLAPGDSYEQYF.